This T cell receptor beta chain is drawn from a study of blood T cells in healthy people across ages. Samples each had at least 6 micrograms of total RNA extracted. This CDR3 spans 13 amino acids. CDR1 and CDR2 (germline): ENHRY, SYGVKD. Trimming removed 6 bases from V and 1 base from J, with 7 bases in between. Whole-study findings and limits: Both naive CD4+ cell counts and diversity were greater in long-lived donors than in aged donors. CMV infection status of these donors was not known.

The authors ran a second PCR of about 6 to 12 cycles using a sample-barcoded 5' primer and a J-beta primer mix. TCRdb re-analysed the 5' RACE reads in MiXCR, keeping a single row per CDR3 protein. The sample gives around 1.5 million distinct CDR3 sequences, 45% to 70% of which show up once; roughly 7% is in the top ten. This clonotype appeared a few times. What it recognizes is unknown. This chain connects TRBV10-3 to TRBJ1-5; D may be TRBD1 (5 bases). Sequences were obtained from blood. The source of this sequence is a man aged 18 to 35 in good health. The CDR3 bases are TGTGCCATCAGGTGGGACAGCAATCAGCCCCAGCATTTT. Its translation is CAIRWDSNQPQHF.